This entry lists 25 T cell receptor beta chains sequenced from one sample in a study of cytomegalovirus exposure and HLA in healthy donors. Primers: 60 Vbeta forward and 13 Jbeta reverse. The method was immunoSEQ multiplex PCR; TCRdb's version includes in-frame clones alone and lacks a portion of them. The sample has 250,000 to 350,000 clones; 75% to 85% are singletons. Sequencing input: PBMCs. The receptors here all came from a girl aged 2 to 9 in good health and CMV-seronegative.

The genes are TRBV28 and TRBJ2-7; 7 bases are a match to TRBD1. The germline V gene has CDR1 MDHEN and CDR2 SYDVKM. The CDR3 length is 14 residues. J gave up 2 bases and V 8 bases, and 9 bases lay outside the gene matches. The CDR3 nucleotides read TGTGCCAGCGTCGCCTCCGGGACAGCCTACGAGCAGTACTTC. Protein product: CASVASGTAYEQYF.

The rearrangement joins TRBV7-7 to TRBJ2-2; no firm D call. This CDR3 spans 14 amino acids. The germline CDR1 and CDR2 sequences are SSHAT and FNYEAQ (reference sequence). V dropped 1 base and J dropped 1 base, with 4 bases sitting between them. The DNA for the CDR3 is TGTGCCAGCAGCTTAGACAGGAACACCGGGGAGCTGTTTTTT. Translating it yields CASSLDRNTGELFF.

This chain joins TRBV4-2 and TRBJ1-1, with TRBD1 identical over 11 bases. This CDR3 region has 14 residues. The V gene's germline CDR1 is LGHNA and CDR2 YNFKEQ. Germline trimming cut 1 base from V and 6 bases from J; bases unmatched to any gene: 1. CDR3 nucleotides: TGTGCCAGCAGCCAAGGGACAGGGGGCCCTGAAGCTTTCTTT. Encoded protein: CASSQGTGGPEAFF.

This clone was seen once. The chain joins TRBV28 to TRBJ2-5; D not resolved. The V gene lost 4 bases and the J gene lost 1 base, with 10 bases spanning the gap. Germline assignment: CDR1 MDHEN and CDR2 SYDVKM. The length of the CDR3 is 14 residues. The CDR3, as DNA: TGTGCCAGCAGTTCCTCCTTTGTCCAAGAGACCCAGTACTTC. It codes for CASSSSFVQETQYF.

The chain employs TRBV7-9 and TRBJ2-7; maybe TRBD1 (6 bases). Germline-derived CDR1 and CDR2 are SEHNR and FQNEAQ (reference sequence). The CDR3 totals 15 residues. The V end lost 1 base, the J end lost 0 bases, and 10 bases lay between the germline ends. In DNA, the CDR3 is TGTGCCAGCAGCTTAGGGACAGAAAGCTCCTACGAGCAGTACTTC. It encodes CASSLGTESSYEQYF.

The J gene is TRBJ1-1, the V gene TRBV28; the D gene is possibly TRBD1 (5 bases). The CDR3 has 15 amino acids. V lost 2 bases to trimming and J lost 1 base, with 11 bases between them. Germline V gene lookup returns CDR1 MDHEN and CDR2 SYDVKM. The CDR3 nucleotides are TGTGCCAGCAGTTTACATGGGGGGTGGAACACTGAAGCTTTCTTT. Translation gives CASSLHGGWNTEAFF.

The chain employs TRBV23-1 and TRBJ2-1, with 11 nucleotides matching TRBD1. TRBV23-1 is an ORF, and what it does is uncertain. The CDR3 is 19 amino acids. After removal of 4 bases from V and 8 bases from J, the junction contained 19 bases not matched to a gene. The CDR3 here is CASSPSYGQGAMDGDEQFF. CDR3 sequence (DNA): TGCGCCAGCAGTCCATCATACGGACAGGGGGCAATGGATGGGGATGAGCAGTTCTTC.

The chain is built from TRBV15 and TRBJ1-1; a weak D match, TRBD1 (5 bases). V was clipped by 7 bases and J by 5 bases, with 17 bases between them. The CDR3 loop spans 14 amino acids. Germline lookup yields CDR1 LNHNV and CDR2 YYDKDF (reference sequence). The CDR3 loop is CATTDGTLGTEAFF. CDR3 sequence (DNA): TGTGCCACCACCGACGGGACTTTGGGTACTGAAGCTTTCTTT.

In DNA, the CDR3 is TGTGCCATCAGCAACAGGGAATCCAACGAGCAGTACTTC. Its protein product is CAISNRESNEQYF. This chain connects TRBV10-3 to TRBJ2-5; perhaps TRBD1 as D (6 bases). The DNA end lines up better with TRBJ2-7; the J call may be wrong. The CDR3 is 13 residues long. The germline CDR1 and CDR2 sequences are ENHRY and SYGVKD.

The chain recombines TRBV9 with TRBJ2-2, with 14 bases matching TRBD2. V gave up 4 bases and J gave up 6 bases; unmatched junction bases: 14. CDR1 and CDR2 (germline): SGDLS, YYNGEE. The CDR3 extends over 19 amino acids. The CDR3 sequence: CASSTPRLAGGQHPGELFF. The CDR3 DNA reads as TGTGCCAGCAGCACCCCGCGACTAGCGGGGGGGCAGCACCCCGGGGAGCTGTTTTTT.

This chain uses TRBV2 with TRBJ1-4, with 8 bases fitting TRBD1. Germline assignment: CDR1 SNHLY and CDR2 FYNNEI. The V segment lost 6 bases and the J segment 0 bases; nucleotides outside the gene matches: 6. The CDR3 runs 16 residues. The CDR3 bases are TGTGCCAGCAGCGCCGGACAGGGTCCAACTAATGAAAAACTGTTTTTT. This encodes CASSAGQGPTNEKLFF.

DNA for the CDR3: TGTGCCAGCAGCGGAGACACAGATACGCAGTATTTT. Protein product: CASSGDTDTQYF. The chain links TRBV5-4 to TRBJ2-3, with no clear D. The CDR3 sequence is 12 residues long. V gave up 4 bases and J gave up 2 bases, with 5 bases separating them. In germline, CDR1 is SGHNT, CDR2 YYREEE (reference sequence).

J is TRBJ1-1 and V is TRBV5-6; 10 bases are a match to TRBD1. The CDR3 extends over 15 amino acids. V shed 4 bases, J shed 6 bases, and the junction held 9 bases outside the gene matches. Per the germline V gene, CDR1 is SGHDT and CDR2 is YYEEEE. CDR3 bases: TGTGCCAGCAGCACAAGGACAGGGGGAGGCGCTGAAGCTTTCTTT. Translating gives CASSTRTGGGAEAFF. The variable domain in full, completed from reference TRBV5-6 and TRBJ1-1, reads DAGVTQSPTHLIKTRGQQVTLRCSPKSGHDTVSWYQQALGQGPQFIFQYYEEEERQRGNFPDRFSGHQFPNYSSELNVNALLLGDSALYLCASSTRTGGGAEAFFGQGTRLTVV.

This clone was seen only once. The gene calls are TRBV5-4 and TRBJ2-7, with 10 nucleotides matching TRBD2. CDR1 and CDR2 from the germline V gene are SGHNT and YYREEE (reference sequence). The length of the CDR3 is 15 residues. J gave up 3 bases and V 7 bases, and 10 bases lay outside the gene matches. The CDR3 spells CASVKREGQNYEQYF. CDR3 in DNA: TGTGCCAGCGTGAAGCGGGAGGGCCAAAACTACGAGCAGTACTTC. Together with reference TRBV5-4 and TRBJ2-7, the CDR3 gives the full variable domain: ETGVTQSPTHLIKTRGQQVTLRCSSQSGHNTVSWYQQALGQGPQFIFQYYREEENGRGNFPPRFSGLQFPNYSSELNVNALELDDSALYLCASVKREGQNYEQYFGPGTRLTVT.

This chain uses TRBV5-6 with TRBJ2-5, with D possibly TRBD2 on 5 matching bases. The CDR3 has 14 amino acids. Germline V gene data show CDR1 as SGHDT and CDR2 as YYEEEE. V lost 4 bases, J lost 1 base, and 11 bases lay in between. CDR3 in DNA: TGTGCCAGCAGCCCCCGAGGGCTCCAAGAGACCCAGTACTTC. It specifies CASSPRGLQETQYF.

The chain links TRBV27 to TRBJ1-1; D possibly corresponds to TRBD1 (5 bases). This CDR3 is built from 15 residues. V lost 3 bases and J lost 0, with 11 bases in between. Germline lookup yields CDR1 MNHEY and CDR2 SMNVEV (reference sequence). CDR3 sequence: CASSFQEGMNTEAFF. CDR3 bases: TGTGCCAGCAGTTTTCAGGAGGGGATGAACACTGAAGCTTTCTTT.

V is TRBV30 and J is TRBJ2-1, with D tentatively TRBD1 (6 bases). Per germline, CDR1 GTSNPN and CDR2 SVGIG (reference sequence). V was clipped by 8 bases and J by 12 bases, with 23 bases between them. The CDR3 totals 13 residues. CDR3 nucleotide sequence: TGTGCCGGAAGAACGACAGGCAATGAGCGGCAGTTCTTC. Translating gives CAGRTTGNERQFF.

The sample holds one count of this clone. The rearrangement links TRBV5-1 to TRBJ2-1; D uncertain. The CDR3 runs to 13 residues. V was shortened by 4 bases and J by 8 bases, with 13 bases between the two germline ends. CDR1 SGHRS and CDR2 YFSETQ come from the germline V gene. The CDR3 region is CASSPPSLDEQFF. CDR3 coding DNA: TGCGCCAGCAGCCCGCCTAGTCTCGATGAGCAGTTCTTC.

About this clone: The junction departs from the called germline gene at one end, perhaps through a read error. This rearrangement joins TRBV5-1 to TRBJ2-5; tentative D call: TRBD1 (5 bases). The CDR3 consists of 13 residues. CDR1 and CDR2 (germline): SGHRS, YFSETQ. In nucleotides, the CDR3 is TGCGCCAGCAGCTTCGGACACCAGGAGACCCAGTACTTC. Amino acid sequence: CASSFGHQETQYF.

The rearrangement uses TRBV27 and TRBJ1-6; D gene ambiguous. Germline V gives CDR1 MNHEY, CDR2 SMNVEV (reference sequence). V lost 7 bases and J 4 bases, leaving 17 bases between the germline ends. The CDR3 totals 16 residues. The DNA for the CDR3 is TGTGCCAGCACCCCCGAGGGCAGGCGGTATAATTCACCCCTCCACTTT. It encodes CASTPEGRRYNSPLHF.

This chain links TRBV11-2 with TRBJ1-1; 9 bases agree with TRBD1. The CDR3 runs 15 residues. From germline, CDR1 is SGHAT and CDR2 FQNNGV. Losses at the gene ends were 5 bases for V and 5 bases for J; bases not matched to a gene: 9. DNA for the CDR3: TGTGCCAGCAGCCCCAGGACAGGGGTGGGGACTGAAGCTTTCTTT. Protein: CASSPRTGVGTEAFF. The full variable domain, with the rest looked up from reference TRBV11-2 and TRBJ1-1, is EAGVAQSPRYKIIEKRQSVAFWCNPISGHATLYWYQQILGQGPKLLIQFQNNGVVDDSQLPKDRFSAERLKGVDSTLKIQPAKLEDSAVYLCASSPRTGVGTEAFFGQGTRLTVV.

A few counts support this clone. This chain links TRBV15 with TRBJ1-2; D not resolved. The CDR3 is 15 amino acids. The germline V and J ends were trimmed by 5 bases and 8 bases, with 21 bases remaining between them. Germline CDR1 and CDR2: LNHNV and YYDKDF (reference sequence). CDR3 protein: CATSGSRGLGGGYTF. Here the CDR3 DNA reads TGTGCCACCAGCGGGTCTCGCGGTCTCGGTGGAGGCTACACCTTC.

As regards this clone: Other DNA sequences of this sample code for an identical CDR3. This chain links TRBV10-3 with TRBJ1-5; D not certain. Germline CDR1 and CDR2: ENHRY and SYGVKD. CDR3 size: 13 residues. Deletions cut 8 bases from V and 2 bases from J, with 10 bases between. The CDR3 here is CAISREGNQPQHF. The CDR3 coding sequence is TGTGCCATCTCAAGGGAGGGCAATCAGCCCCAGCATTTT.

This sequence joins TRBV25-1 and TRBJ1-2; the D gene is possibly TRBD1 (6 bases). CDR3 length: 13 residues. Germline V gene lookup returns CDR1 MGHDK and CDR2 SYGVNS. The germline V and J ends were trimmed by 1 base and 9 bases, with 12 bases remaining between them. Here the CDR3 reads CASSELYRDCYTF. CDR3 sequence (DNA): TGTGCCAGCAGTGAATTATACAGGGATTGCTACACCTTC.

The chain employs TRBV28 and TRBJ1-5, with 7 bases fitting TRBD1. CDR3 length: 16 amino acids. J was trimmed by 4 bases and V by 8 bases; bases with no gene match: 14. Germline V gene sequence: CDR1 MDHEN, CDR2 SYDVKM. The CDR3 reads CASLEANTGANQPQHF. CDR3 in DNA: TGTGCCAGCCTAGAGGCCAACACAGGGGCGAATCAGCCCCAGCATTTT.